What follows is one T cell receptor (beta chain) and its context. This entry is derived from a study of beta chain features in type 1 diabetes. Looking at the study overall: Across all samples, fewer than 120,000,000 sorted cells were examined.

The isolated RNA, all of it, was reverse transcribed, so expressed TCRB transcripts were what got sequenced. Assay: immunoSEQ multiplex PCR; the TCRdb copy retains only in-frame clones and omits some. The sample includes about 340,000 clones, 8% seen only once; the top ten take around 0.44%. By way of CD45RO/CCR7/CD25/CD127/CD95/CD27, the CD4+ regulatory, stem cell-like memory, central memory and naive cells were sorted. This CDR3 is built from 16 residues. In germline, CDR1 is SEHNR, CDR2 FQNEAQ (reference sequence). Unmatched junction bases numbered 9, after V lost 5 bases and J lost 0 bases. The sequencing sample was made of central memory CD4+ T cells from blood. This clonotype was sampled from a woman aged 18-30 years in good health. The rearrangement links TRBV7-9 to TRBJ2-7, with 8 bases matching TRBD1. Written as DNA, the CDR3 is TGTGCCAGCAGCCGAGGGGGGACAGGTAGCTCCTACGAGCAGTACTTC. It specifies CASSRGGTGSSYEQYF.